This TCR beta chain was identified during a study of T cell repertoires in cytomegalovirus infection. Trimming took 6 bases from V and 8 from J; bases not matched to a gene: 7. The germline V gene has CDR1 MNHEY and CDR2 SVGEGT. This CDR3 comprises 13 residues. Via MiXCR, TCRdb re-called the reads, giving one row per CDR3 protein. The sample carries 250,000 to 300,000 distinct CDR3 sequences, roughly 25% recorded once. Sequences were obtained from PBMCs. This clonotype was sampled from a human donor in good health (CMV status not recorded). Some clones in this sample may be carry-over from other donors' samples. This chain links TRBV6-2 or TRBV6-3 with TRBJ1-2; 9 nucleotides match TRBD1. The CDR3 is CASRLQGARGYTF. CDR3 bases: TGTGCCAGCAGGTTACAGGGGGCTAGAGGCTACACCTTC.